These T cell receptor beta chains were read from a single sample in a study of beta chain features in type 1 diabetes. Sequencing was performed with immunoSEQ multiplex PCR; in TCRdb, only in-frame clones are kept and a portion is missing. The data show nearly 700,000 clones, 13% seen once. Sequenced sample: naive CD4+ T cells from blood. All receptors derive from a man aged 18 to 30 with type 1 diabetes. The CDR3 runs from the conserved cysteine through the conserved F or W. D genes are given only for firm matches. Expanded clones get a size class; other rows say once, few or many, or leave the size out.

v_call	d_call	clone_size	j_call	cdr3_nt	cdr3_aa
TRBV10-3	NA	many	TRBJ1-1	TGTGCCATCAGTGACGTGAACACTGAAGCTTTCTTT	CAISDVNTEAFF
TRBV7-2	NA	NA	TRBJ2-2	TGTGCCAGCAGCTTACGCCCGAGGGGGAACACCGGGGAGCTGTTTTTT	CASSLRPRGNTGELFF
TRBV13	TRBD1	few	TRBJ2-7	TGTGCCAGCAGCTTTTACAGGGGAACCTACGAGCAGTACTTC	CASSFYRGTYEQYF
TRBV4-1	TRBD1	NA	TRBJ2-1	TGCGCCAGCAGCCTAGAACAGGGGGCTTCCTACAATGAGCAGTTCTTC	CASSLEQGASYNEQFF
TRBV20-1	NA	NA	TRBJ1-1	TGCAGTGCTACCCGGGACGAAGCTTTCTTT	CSATRDEAFF
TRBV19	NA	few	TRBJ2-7	TGTGCCAGTAGTAAGGGACTTCCCTACGAGCAGTACTTC	CASSKGLPYEQYF
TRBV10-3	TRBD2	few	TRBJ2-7	TGTGCCTCCGGAGCGGGGAGCTCCTACGAGCAGTACTTC	CASGAGSSYEQYF
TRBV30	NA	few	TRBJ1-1	TGTGCCTGGACCGTAGGGATGAACACTGAAGCTTTCTTT	CAWTVGMNTEAFF
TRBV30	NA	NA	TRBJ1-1	TGTGCCTGGAGTGTACTCGCGACACACACTGAAGCTTTCTTT	CAWSVLATHTEAFF
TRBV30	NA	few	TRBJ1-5	TGTGCCTGGAGTGTGGGTCCCGGTCAGCCCCAGCATTTT	CAWSVGPGQPQHF
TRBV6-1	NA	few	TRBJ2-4	TGTGCCAGCAGTGAAGCGGCGGGAGCCAAAAACATTCAGTACTTC	CASSEAAGAKNIQYF
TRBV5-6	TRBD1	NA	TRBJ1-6	TGTGCCAGCAGCGGAACGACAGGGGTTGTTTTGGGTTCACCCCTCCACTTT	CASSGTTGVVLGSPLHF
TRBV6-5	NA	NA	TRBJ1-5	TGTGCCAGCAGTTACTCGGCACTTAGCAATCAGCCCCAGCATTTT	CASSYSALSNQPQHF
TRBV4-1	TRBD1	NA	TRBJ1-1	TGCGCCAGCAGGAAGCCAGGCGGGACAGCATTGCCGGCAGCTGAAGCTTTCTTT	CASRKPGGTALPAAEAFF
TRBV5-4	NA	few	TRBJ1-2	TGTGCCAGCAGCTTGGAAAGGTCAGACTATGGCTACACCTTC	CASSLERSDYGYTF
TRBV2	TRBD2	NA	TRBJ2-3	TGTGCCAGCAGGCGACTAGCGGGGGTCACAGATACGCAGTATTTT	CASRRLAGVTDTQYF
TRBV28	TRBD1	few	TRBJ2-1	TGTGCCAGCAGTTCGGATACAGGGGCCCCATACAATGAGCAGTTCTTC	CASSSDTGAPYNEQFF
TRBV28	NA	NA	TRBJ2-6	TGTGCCAGCAGTTTTAGTGCCGGGGCCAACGTCCTGACTTTC	CASSFSAGANVLTF
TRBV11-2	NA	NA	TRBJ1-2	TGTGCCAGCAGCTTAATCCAGGATGGCTACACCTTC	CASSLIQDGYTF
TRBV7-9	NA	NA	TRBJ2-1	TGTGCCAGCAGAGCTGTGTTGGGGGAAAGTGAGCAGTTCTTC	CASRAVLGESEQFF
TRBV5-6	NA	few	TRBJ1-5	TGTGCCAGCAGCTTGGCCGGGAATCAGCCCCAGCATTTT	CASSLAGNQPQHF
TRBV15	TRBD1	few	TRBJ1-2	TGTGCCACCAGCAGAGAGAGGGACAGCTACTATGGCTACACCTTC	CATSRERDSYYGYTF
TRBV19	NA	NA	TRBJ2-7	TGTGCCAGTGGGGATTCAATGACCTACGAGCAGTACTTC	CASGDSMTYEQYF
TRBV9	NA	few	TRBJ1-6	TGTGCCAGCAGCGTCGGCAGGGCAGGCTTCAACTCACCCCTCCACTTT	CASSVGRAGFNSPLHF
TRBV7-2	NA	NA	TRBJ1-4	TGTGCCAGCAGCCAGGGGAGGGAAAAACTGTTTTTT	CASSQGREKLFF
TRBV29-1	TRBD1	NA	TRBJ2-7	TGCGGCGCTTACAGGGGGAGCTCCTACGAGCAGTACTTC	CGAYRGSSYEQYF
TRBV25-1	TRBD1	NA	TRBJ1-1	TGTGCCAGCAGTGATTCACAGGGGAGGGCTTTCTTT	CASSDSQGRAFF
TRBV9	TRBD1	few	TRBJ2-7	TGTGCCAGCAGCGTAGAAGACAGGGGGACCTACGAGCAGTACTTC	CASSVEDRGTYEQYF
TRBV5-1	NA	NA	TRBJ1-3	TGCGCCAGCAGCAGGGATGAAAACACCATATATTTT	CASSRDENTIYF
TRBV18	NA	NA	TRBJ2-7	TGTGCCAGCTCACCTGACAGCGCGACCTACGAGCAGTACTTC	CASSPDSATYEQYF
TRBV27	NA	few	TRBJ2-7	TGTGCCAGCAAAGGGCGTTACGAGCAGTACTTC	CASKGRYEQYF
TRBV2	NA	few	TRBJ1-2	TGTGCCAGCAGTGAACACGGGGCAGGGGCCTATGGCTACACCTTC	CASSEHGAGAYGYTF
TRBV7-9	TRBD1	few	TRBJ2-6	TGTGCCAGCAGCCTAGGGACAGGGAGGCCTGGGGCCAACGTCCTGACTTTC	CASSLGTGRPGANVLTF
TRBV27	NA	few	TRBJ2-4	TGTGCCAGCAGTTTATCACCAGGGAGCATTCAGTACTTC	CASSLSPGSIQYF
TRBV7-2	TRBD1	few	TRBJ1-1	TGTGCCAGCAGCTGGACAGGGTTTAGGACTGAAGCTTTCTTT	CASSWTGFRTEAFF
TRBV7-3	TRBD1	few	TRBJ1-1	TGTGCCAGCAGCTTGGTCGGACAGGGAGTAACTGAAGCTTTCTTT	CASSLVGQGVTEAFF
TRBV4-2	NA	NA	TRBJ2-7	TGTGCCAGCAGCCAAGACCGTTGGGTTTCCTACGAGCAGTACTTC	CASSQDRWVSYEQYF
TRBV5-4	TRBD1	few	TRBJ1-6	TGTGCCAGCGGTGGACAGGGTGGAACTATACCTTCACCCCTCCACTTT	CASGGQGGTIPSPLHF
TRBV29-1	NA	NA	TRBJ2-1	TGCAGCGCGCGGGGACCCTCCACCTACAATGAGCAGTTCTTC	CSARGPSTYNEQFF
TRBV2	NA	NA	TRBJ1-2	TGTGCCAGCAGTGGCGCACCCCGGACGGATGGCTACACCTTC	CASSGAPRTDGYTF
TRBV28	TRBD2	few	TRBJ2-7	TGTGCCAGCAGTTTACGAGCGGGGGGAAGATCCTACGAGCAGTACTTC	CASSLRAGGRSYEQYF
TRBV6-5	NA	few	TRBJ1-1	TGTGCCAGCAGTCGAACAGGCTTGAACACTGAAGCTTTCTTT	CASSRTGLNTEAFF
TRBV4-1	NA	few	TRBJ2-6	TGCGCCAGCAGCCAAGAGATGACGGCTGGGGCCAACGTCCTGACTTTC	CASSQEMTAGANVLTF
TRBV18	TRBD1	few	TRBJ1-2	TGTGCCAGCTCGCCTCGACAGGGCCTCTATGGCTACACCTTC	CASSPRQGLYGYTF
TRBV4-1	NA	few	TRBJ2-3	TGCGCCAGCAGCCAAGAGATGGGAGGCTCCCTGGGCGCAGATACGCAGTATTTT	CASSQEMGGSLGADTQYF
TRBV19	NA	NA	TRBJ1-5	TGTGCCAGTGCATGGGCGAATCAGCCCCAGCATTTT	CASAWANQPQHF
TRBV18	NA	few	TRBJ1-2	TGTGCCAGCTCACCAACGGGAGATACCTATGGCTACACCTTC	CASSPTGDTYGYTF
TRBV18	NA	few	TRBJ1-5	TGTGCCAGCTCACCCTTCCAGGGTAGGGGCGGGCAGCCCCAGCATTTT	CASSPFQGRGGQPQHF
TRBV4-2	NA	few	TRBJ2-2	TGTGCCAGCAGCCACGTCTCGGGGGACACCGGGGAGCTGTTTTTT	CASSHVSGDTGELFF
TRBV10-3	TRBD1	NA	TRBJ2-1	TGTGCCACGCAGGGGGCGAGTAACGATGAGCAGTTCTTC	CATQGASNDEQFF
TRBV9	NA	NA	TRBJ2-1	TGTGCCAGCAGCGTAGGGCAGAACAATGAGCAGTTCTTC	CASSVGQNNEQFF
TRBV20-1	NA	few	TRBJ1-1	TGCAGTGTTAGGGGAATCACTGAAGCTTTCTTT	CSVRGITEAFF
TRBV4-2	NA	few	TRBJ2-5	TGTGCCAGCAGCCAAGATGGCAGAAACCAAGAGACCCAGTACTTC	CASSQDGRNQETQYF
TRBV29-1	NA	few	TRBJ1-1	TGCAGCGTCAGACCGGGTGAAGCTTTCTTT	CSVRPGEAFF
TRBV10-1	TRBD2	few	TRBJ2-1	TGCGCCAGCAGTGAGAAATTAGGAGCGGGGGGGCTGGATGAGCAGTTCTTC	CASSEKLGAGGLDEQFF
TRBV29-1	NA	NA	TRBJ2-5	TGCAGCGATACTATGGGGGGCGAGACCCAGTACTTC	CSDTMGGETQYF
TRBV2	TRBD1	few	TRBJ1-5	TGTGCCAGCAGTCTCGGGACAGCTAGCAATCAGCCCCAGCATTTT	CASSLGTASNQPQHF
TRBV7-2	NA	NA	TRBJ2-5	TGTGCCAGCAGCTTAGTCGGGGCGGAGACCCAGTACTTC	CASSLVGAETQYF
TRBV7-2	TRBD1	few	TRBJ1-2	TGTGCCAGCAGCTTAGGGGGACAGGGGTACACGGGCTATGGCTACACCTTC	CASSLGGQGYTGYGYTF
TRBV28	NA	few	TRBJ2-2	TGTGCCAGCCGCGTGAACACCGGGGAGCTGTTTTTT	CASRVNTGELFF